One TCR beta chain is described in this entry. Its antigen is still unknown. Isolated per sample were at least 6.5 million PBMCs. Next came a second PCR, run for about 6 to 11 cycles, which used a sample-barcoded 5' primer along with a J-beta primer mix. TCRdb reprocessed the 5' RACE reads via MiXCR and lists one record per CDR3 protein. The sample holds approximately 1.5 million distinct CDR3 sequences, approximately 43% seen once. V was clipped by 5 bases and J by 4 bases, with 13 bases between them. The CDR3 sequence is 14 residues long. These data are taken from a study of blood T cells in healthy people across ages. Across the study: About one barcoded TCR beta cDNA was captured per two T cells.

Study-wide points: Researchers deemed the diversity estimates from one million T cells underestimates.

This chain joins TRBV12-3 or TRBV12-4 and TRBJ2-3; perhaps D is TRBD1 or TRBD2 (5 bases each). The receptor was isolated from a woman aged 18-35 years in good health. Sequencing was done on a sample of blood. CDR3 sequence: CASSRWGSADTQYF. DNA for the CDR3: TGTGCCAGCAGTAGGTGGGGGAGCGCAGATACGCAGTATTTT.